Below are 2 T cell receptor beta chains sequenced from a single sample in a study of response to subunit inactivated influenza vaccine. TCRdb independently ran MiXCR on the RT-PCR reads; one entry per CDR3 protein. The sample has fewer than 600,000 distinct CDR3 sequences; 6.5% to 8% are singletons. Sequencing was performed on PBMCs from blood, taken about 24 months after vaccination. The receptor set was obtained from a man aged 50 to 69 who received an inactivated influenza vaccine.

The chain combines TRBV4-1 with TRBJ2-5; D gene uncertain. The V and J ends lost 4 bases and 5 bases respectively, with 20 bases between them. CDR1 and CDR2 from the germline V gene are MGHRA and YSYEKL. This CDR3 comprises 16 residues. CDR3 loop: CASSRSSALDGETQYF. Written as DNA, the CDR3 is TGCGCCAGCAGCCGATCTTCAGCCCTGGACGGGGAGACCCAGTACTTC.

The sample holds a few counts of this clonotype. V usage is TRBV24-1 and J usage is TRBJ2-2; D remains ambiguous. V lost 2 bases and J lost 9, with 15 bases in between. The V gene's germline CDR1 is KGHDR and CDR2 SFDVKD. This CDR3 is built from 15 residues. The CDR3 sequence is CATSDSAVRSRELFF. For the CDR3, the DNA is TGTGCCACCAGTGATTCCGCTGTTCGGTCCAGGGAGCTGTTTTTT.